This entry lists 13 T cell receptor beta chains sequenced from one sample in a study of CD8+ T cells in alopecia areata (dated by TCRdb to 2017 to 2018). Library construction relied on the immunoSEQ multiplex PCR assay. To provide template for TCR sequencing, every sample had RNA extracted and reverse transcribed into cDNA. TCRdb took this table from immuneACCESS and kept in-frame rearrangements with V and J called. Such tables lack part of the clones; where checked against another copy, unresolved V genes explain under half of the gap, and the rest is unexplained. The table puts 270,000 or so clones in this sample, none counted just once. The ten largest account for 0.9% to 1.5% of the sample. Pooled mouse cutaneous lymph node cells were stained for CD4, CD8alpha, NKG2D, NKG2ACE and other markers and were then sorted on a BD Influx. Sample: CD4+ T cells sorted from a lymph node. The receptors shown here come from a C3H/HeJ mouse with alopecia areata. In terms of MHC, this strain is H2-k.

A few counts support this clone. Gene names and germline match the mouse. The read falls 3 residues short of the CDR3 end, and the missing part is taken from the germline J gene. V usage is TRBV13-3 and J usage is TRBJ1-6, with a tentative D call TRBD1 (6 bases). TRBJ1-6 is identified as an open reading frame with a role that is uncertain. The germline CDR1 and CDR2 sequences are NNHDY and SYVADS. V lost 5 bases to trimming and J lost 5 bases, with 11 bases between them. CDR3 length: 14 amino acids. CDR3 loop: CASRPGTNNSPLYF. The CDR3 DNA, read in part, is TGTGCCAGCAGACCCGGGACAAATAATTCGCCC.

Notes on this clone: Gene names are the mouse ones. The CDR3 end is not reached by the read, which stops 3 residues before it; the germline J gene fills it in. The chain couples TRBV31 to TRBJ1-6; D gene unclear. TRBJ1-6 counts as an open reading frame of uncertain function. V was pared by 0 bases and J by 10 bases, with 4 bases between. Germline lookup yields CDR1 GKSSPN and CDR2 SITVG. CDR3 size: 11 residues. Incomplete CDR3 DNA: TGTGCCTGGAGTCTGGTCTCGCCC. It is translated as CAWSLVSP. The whole CDR3 is CAWSLVSPLYF.

As to this clone: Any gene name here is a mouse gene name. The read ends 3 residues before the CDR3 terminus; that terminus is restored from the germline J gene. J is TRBJ1-6 and V is TRBV1; no definite D call. TRBJ1-6 is designated an ORF whose function remains uncertain. Looked up from germline, CDR1 is NSQYPW and CDR2 is LRSPGD (reference sequence). The CDR3 consists of 15 residues. Trimming stripped 0 bases from V and 4 bases from J, with 7 bases between. The CDR3 sequence is CTCSADPQYNSPLYF. CDR3 DNA, as far as it was read: TGCACCTGCAGTGCAGATCCACAATATAATTCGCCC.

This clone was counted only a few times. The gene symbols are mouse symbols. The sequence runs out 4 residues before the end of the CDR3; the remainder is reconstructed from the germline J gene. Other DNA sequences in this sample translate to the same CDR3. V is TRBV1 and J is TRBJ2-7; D may be TRBD1 (6 bases). Germline V gene lookup returns CDR1 NSQYPW and CDR2 LRSPGD (reference sequence). This CDR3 contains 13 residues. Here the CDR3 reads CTCSAEQGYEQYF. The part of the CDR3 DNA that was read is TGCACCTGCAGTGCAGAACAGGGTTAT.

In the case of this clone: Gene and germline names: mouse. The read terminates 4 residues before the CDR3 end, so the remaining end is supplied by the germline J gene. V and J are TRBV12-1 and TRBJ1-2; D is possibly TRBD1 (5 bases). This CDR3 has 14 amino acids. The germline V gene encodes CDR1 SGHSN and CDR2 HYEKVE. Trimming took 1 base from V and 1 from J, leaving 9 bases between them. CDR3: CASSLLTVNSDYTF. The DNA read from the CDR3 is TGTGCCAGCTCTCTTCTGACAGTAAACTCC.

The sample holds a few counts of this clone. Gene and germline names: mouse. The sequence runs out 4 residues before the end of the CDR3; the remainder is reconstructed from the germline J gene. V gene TRBV31 combines with J gene TRBJ1-2; 7 bases agree with TRBD1. The trim removed 2 bases at V and 2 bases at J, leaving 8 bases unmatched. CDR3 length: 15 amino acids. CDR1 is GKSSPN, CDR2 SITVG, per germline. The CDR3 sequence is CAWSSRQGGNSDYTF. CDR3 DNA (partial): TGTGCCTGGAGTTCCCGACAGGGAGGGAACTCC.

Turning to this clone: Mouse gene names and germline throughout. The read stops 4 residues short of the end of the CDR3; the missing end is completed from the germline J gene. The V gene is TRBV13-1, the J gene TRBJ2-5; 12 positions agree with TRBD2. Per the germline V gene, CDR1 is NSHNY and CDR2 is SYGAGN. This CDR3 region has 15 residues. CDR3 DNA (partial): TGTGCCAGCAGTGCTCCGGGACTGGGGGGAGAC. It yields the protein CASSAPGLGGD. In full, the CDR3 is CASSAPGLGGDTQYF.

A remark on this clone: The genes are named according to mouse. The sequenced fragment ends 4 residues before the CDR3 boundary, so the rest is inferred from the germline J gene. V gene TRBV13-1 combines with J gene TRBJ2-1; TRBD1 agrees at 9 bases. CDR1 and CDR2 (germline): NSHNY, SYGAGN. This CDR3 has 13 residues. The CDR3 bases that were read are TGTGCCAGCAGGGGGACAGGGAGCGCT. This encodes CASRGTGSA. In full, the CDR3 is CASRGTGSAEQFF.

Of note for this clone: Gene names and germline refer to mouse. The read ends 4 residues early relative to the CDR3; the germline J gene fills the gap. The genes are TRBV5 and TRBJ1-2; TRBD1 might be the D (6 bases). Germline CDR1 is LGHNA and CDR2 is YNLKQL (reference sequence). The CDR3 is 14 residues long. CDR3 sequence: CASSQALGGRDYTF. Incomplete CDR3 DNA: TGTGCCAGCAGCCAAGCCCTGGGGGGCCGC.

Comments on this clone: All gene names here are mouse names. The read comes to an end 4 residues before the CDR3 does, leaving the germline J gene to fill in the end. The chain joins TRBV13-1 to TRBJ2-4, with 11 nucleotides matching TRBD2. Per germline, CDR1 NSHNY and CDR2 SYGAGN. The CDR3 has 16 residues. V trimming: 5 bases; J trimming: 2 bases; junction bases outside the gene matches: 7. The sequenced part of the CDR3 DNA is TGTGCCAGCAGCGCCGGGACTGGGGGACCTCAAAAC. It translates to CASSAGTGGPQN. The full CDR3 protein reads CASSAGTGGPQNTLYF.

This clone has just a few counts. These gene names are mouse names. The read terminates 4 residues before the CDR3 end, so the remaining end is supplied by the germline J gene. The gene calls are TRBV13-1 and TRBJ2-1; TRBD1 aligns across 7 bases. Germline V gene data show CDR1 as NSHNY and CDR2 as SYGAGN. This CDR3 has 12 residues. CDR3: CASRTGEAEQFF. Partial CDR3 DNA: TGTGCCAGCAGAACAGGGGAGGCT.

Points on this clone: Each gene name is a mouse one. Read sequence stops 4 residues before the CDR3 end, and the germline J gene provides the missing end. Other DNA sequences within the sample encode an identical CDR3. The V call is TRBV13-3, the J call TRBJ2-5; 9 nucleotides match TRBD1. In germline, CDR1 is NNHDY, CDR2 SYVADS. The CDR3 has 13 residues. This chain's CDR3 is CASSGDREDTQYF. The DNA read from the CDR3 is TGTGCCAGCAGTGGGGACAGGGAGGAC. Combining the CDR3 with reference TRBV13-3 and TRBJ2-5 gives the whole variable domain EAAVTQSPRSKVAVTGGKVTLSCHQTNNHDYMYWYRQDTGHGLRLIHYSYVADSTEKGDIPDGYKASRPSQENFSLILELASLSQTAVYFCASSGDREDTQYFGPGTRLLVL.

As for this clone: Gene labels here are mouse ones. The CDR3 is cut off 4 residues early in the read; its end comes from the germline J gene. V usage is TRBV19 and J usage is TRBJ2-7; 9 bases align to TRBD2. This CDR3 contains 14 residues. CDR1 and CDR2 (germline): FNHDT, SITEND (reference sequence). The CDR3 DNA, read in part, is TGTGCCAGCAGTCCTCCGACTGGGGGATAT. It is translated as CASSPPTGGY. The complete CDR3 protein is CASSPPTGGYEQYF.